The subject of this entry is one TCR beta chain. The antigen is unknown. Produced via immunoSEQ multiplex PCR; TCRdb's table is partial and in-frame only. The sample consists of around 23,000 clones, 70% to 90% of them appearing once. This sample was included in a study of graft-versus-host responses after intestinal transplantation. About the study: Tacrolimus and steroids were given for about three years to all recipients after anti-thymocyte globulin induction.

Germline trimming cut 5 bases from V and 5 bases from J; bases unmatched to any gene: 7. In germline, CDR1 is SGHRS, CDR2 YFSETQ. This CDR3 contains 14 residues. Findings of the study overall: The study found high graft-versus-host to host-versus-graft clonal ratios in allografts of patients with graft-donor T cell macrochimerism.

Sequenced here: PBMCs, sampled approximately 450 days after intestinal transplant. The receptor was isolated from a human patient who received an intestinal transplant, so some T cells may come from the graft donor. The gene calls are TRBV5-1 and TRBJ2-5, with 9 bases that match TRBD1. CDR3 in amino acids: CASRTGTGSETQYF. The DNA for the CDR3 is TGCGCCAGCAGAACCGGGACAGGGTCCGAGACCCAGTACTTC.